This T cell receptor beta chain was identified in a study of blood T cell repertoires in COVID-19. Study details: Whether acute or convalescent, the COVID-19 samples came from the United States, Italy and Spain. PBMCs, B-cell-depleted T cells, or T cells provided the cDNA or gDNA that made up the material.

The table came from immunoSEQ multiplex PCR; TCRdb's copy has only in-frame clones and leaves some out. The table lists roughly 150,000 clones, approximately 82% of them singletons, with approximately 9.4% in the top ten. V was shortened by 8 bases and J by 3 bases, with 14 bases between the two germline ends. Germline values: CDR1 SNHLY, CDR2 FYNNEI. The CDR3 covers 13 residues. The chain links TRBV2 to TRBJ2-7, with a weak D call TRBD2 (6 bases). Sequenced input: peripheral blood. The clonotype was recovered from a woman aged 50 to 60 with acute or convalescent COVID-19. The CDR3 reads CASGASDLYEQYF. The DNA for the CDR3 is TGTGCCAGCGGGGCTAGCGACCTCTACGAGCAGTACTTC. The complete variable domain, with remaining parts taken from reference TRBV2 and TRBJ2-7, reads EPEVTQTPSHQVTQMGQEVILRCVPISNHLYFYWYRQILGQKVEFLVSFYNNEISEKSEIFDDQFSVERPDGSNFTLKIRSTKLEDSAMYFCASGASDLYEQYFGPGTRLTVT.